The clone carrying this T cell receptor beta chain was counted only a few times. Its target is unknown. This sample is part of a study of CD8 T cells in ankylosing spondylitis. Study-level results: CD8+ disease-linked clones were present at relatively low frequencies in blood.

Using quantitative 5'-RACE with molecular barcodes, the authors made TCR beta libraries. A single record per CDR3 protein comes from TCRdb applying MiXCR to the 5' RACE reads. The table records more than 300,000 distinct CDR3 sequences, under 14% of them present only once. Sequencing was carried out using blood, either unsorted or a sorted T cell fraction (not recorded which). The clonotype originates from a female donor with ankylosing spondylitis or in good health (not recorded which).

This chain's CDR3 is CASSPRGRASNTEAFF. The CDR3 bases are TGTGCCAGCAGCCCTAGAGGGCGGGCCTCGAACACTGAAGCTTTCTTT. The chain is built from TRBV3-1 and TRBJ1-1; D unclear. CDR3 size: 16 residues. Between the trimmed V and J ends, which lost 4 bases and 1 base, there was a span of 16 bases. Germline-derived CDR1 and CDR2 are LGHDT and YNNKEL (reference sequence).